The 7 T cell receptor beta chains below all came from one sample that was sequenced in a study of shared clonotypes between healthy human individuals. Profiling relied on immunoSEQ multiplex PCR, and the TCRdb table lists in-frame clones only, not all of them. The table has approximately 2.4 million clones, more than 90% seen once. Sequencing was carried out using naive CD4+ T cells sorted from blood. Subset meaning: CD45RA+ positively selected. These receptors were collected from a man younger than 30 in good health.

In this sample, this clone turned up once. The chain has TRBV19 and TRBJ2-7; D perhaps matches TRBD2 (7 bases). Germline CDR1 LNHDA, CDR2 SQIVND (reference sequence). Trimming removed 3 bases from V and 6 bases from J, with 15 bases in between. The CDR3 length is 14 residues. The CDR3: CASSIGGPSSEQYF. CDR3 in DNA: TGTGCCAGTAGTATCGGGGGGCCAAGCTCCGAGCAGTACTTC.

The gene calls are TRBV7-9 and TRBJ2-7; 7 bases map to TRBD1. The J segment lost 5 bases and the V segment lost 6 bases, leaving 10 bases of the junction unmatched. CDR1 SEHNR and CDR2 FQNEAQ come from the germline V gene (reference sequence). The CDR3 extends over 14 amino acids. Here the CDR3 reads CASSRSGQAHEQYF. CDR3 sequence (DNA): TGTGCCAGCAGTCGCTCAGGACAGGCCCACGAGCAGTACTTC.

On this clone: A junction end diverges from the germline sequence, so it may reflect a read error. The rearrangement links TRBV6-1 to TRBJ2-1; 9 bases line up with TRBD2. The germline V gene encodes CDR1 MNHNS and CDR2 SASEGT. The CDR3 totals 15 residues. The CDR3: CASGDLAGAYNEQFF. The CDR3 DNA reads TGTGCCAGCGGTGACTTAGCGGGAGCCTACAATGAGCAGTTCTTC.

This sequence joins TRBV5-3 and TRBJ2-2, with 7 bases aligning to TRBD1. TRBV5-3 falls under the ORF class, with uncertain function. V lost 3 bases, J lost 1 base, and 6 bases stayed unmatched. The CDR3 length is 16 residues. CDR3 bases: TGTGCCAGAAGCTCACGCCGGGACAGGAACACCGGGGAGCTGTTTTTT. This translates into CARSSRRDRNTGELFF.

As to this clone: At one boundary the junction diverges from the germline segment, which might be a read error. The V and J genes are TRBV5-5 and TRBJ2-7, with 8 bases that match TRBD1. The CDR3 is made up of 17 amino acids. The germline V gene encodes CDR1 SGHKS and CDR2 YYEKEE (reference sequence). CDR3 in DNA: TGTGCCAGCAACTTGCTGTCGGACAGGGAAATTTCCTACGAGCAGTACTTC. This gives the protein CASNLLSDREISYEQYF. Full variable domain (rest looked up from reference TRBV5-5 and TRBJ2-7): DAGVTQSPTHLIKTRGQQVTLRCSPISGHKSVSWYQQVLGQGPQFIFQYYEKEERGRGNFPDRFSARQFPNYSSELNVNALLLGDSALYLCASNLLSDREISYEQYFGPGTRLTVT.

The chain couples TRBV11-2 to TRBJ2-5, with no clear D. Germline V CDR1 and CDR2: SGHAT, FQNNGV. The CDR3 loop spans 15 amino acids. Trimming stripped 5 bases from V and 5 bases from J, with 18 bases between. The CDR3 sequence is CASSSPARLLETQYF. DNA for the CDR3: TGTGCCAGCAGCAGCCCGGCGCGTTTGTTGGAGACCCAGTACTTC.

V and J are TRBV7-9 and TRBJ1-3; no clear D gene. V lost 3 bases and J lost 0, with 15 bases in between. Germline V gene lookup returns CDR1 SEHNR and CDR2 FQNEAQ (reference sequence). The CDR3 is made up of 17 amino acids. The CDR3 reads CASSLGPGRDSGNTIYF. The DNA of the CDR3 is TGTGCCAGCAGCTTGGGTCCAGGTCGCGACTCTGGAAACACCATATATTTT.